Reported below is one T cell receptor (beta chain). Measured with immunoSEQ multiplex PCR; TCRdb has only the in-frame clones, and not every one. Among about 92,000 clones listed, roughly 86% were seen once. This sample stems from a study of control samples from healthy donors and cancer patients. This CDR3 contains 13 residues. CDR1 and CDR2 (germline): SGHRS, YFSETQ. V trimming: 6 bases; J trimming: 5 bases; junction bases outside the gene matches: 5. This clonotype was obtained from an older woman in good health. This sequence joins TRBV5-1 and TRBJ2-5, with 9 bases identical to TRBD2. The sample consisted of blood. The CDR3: CASTGTSWETQYF. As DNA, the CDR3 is TGCGCCAGCACCGGGACTAGCTGGGAGACCCAGTACTTC.